This passage covers 26 T cell receptor beta chains from one sample sequenced in a study of OX40 agonist ivuxolimab in advanced cancers. The table came from immunoSEQ multiplex PCR; TCRdb's copy has only in-frame clones and leaves some out. In the table there are tens of thousands of clones, roughly nine tenths of which are singletons. The specimen was CD4+ or CD8+ T cells sorted from blood, collected in a trial of the OX40 agonist ivuxolimab. Receptors originate from an adult with an advanced solid tumor such as melanoma, head and neck, liver or kidney cancer.

V gene TRBV5-5 combines with J gene TRBJ1-3; 8 nucleotides align to TRBD1. Per the germline V gene, CDR1 is SGHKS and CDR2 is YYEKEE (reference sequence). The CDR3 is 15 amino acids. After removal of 0 bases from V and 1 base from J, the junction contained 0 bases not matched to a gene. The CDR3 protein is CASSLDRGSGNTIYF. The CDR3, as DNA: TGTGCCAGCAGCTTGGACAGGGGGTCTGGAAACACCATATATTTT.

V gene TRBV2 combines with J gene TRBJ1-5; the D is unclear. The CDR3 has 12 amino acids. Germline V gene lookup returns CDR1 SNHLY and CDR2 FYNNEI. V was clipped by 7 bases and J by 4 bases, with 8 bases between them. The CDR3 DNA follows: TGTGCCAGCAATACAGAGAATCAGCCCCAGCATTTT. It encodes CASNTENQPQHF.

The rearrangement uses TRBV12-5 and TRBJ2-2; D is unresolved. Germline V gene data show CDR1 as LGHNT and CDR2 as FRNRAP. The CDR3 runs 17 residues. The ends were cut back, 2 bases at V and 0 bases at J, with 13 bases in the middle. DNA for the CDR3: TGTGCTAGTGGTTTGTTTGCGGCCAGCGCGAACACCGGGGAGCTGTTTTTT. Translated, it gives CASGLFAASANTGELFF.

The V gene is TRBV7-3, the J gene TRBJ2-5; tentative D call: TRBD2 (7 bases). This CDR3 spans 16 amino acids. Germline values: CDR1 SGHTA, CDR2 FQGTGA. V was pared by 5 bases and J by 3 bases, with 19 bases between. CDR3 nucleotide sequence: TGTGCCAGCAGCCCAGCAGCGAGGGGGGGCGAAGAGACCCAGTACTTC. Its translation: CASSPAARGGEETQYF.

J is TRBJ2-7 and V is TRBV5-1; D might be TRBD1 or TRBD2, each matching 5 bases. Germline values: CDR1 SGHRS, CDR2 YFSETQ. Trimming cost V 4 bases and J 2 bases, with 19 bases left between them. The CDR3 length is 16 residues. The CDR3 protein is CASSPHSGTATYEQYF. CDR3 nucleotide sequence: TGCGCCAGCAGCCCGCACTCCGGGACGGCGACCTACGAGCAGTACTTC.

The chain combines TRBV7-6 with TRBJ2-5; tentative D call: TRBD2 (5 bases). Germline V lookup: CDR1 SGHVS, CDR2 FNYEAQ. V was pared by 2 bases and J by 11 bases, with 15 bases between. The CDR3 has 13 residues. CDR3: CASSLRELGEQYF. The DNA of the CDR3 is TGTGCCAGCAGCTTAAGAGAGCTGGGAGAGCAGTACTTC.

CDR3 DNA sequence: TGCAGCTGCACTCGGGGGGGGGCGCAGGGAAGAGAGACCCAGTACTTC. Translating it yields CSCTRGGAQGRETQYF. The chain is built from TRBV29-1 and TRBJ2-5; 8 nucleotides agree with TRBD2. The germline V gene has CDR1 SQVTM and CDR2 ANQGSEA. The J segment lost 4 bases and the V segment lost 8 bases, leaving 18 bases of the junction unmatched. This CDR3 contains 16 residues. The full variable domain, rest sourced from reference TRBV29-1 and TRBJ2-5, is SAVISQKPSRDICQRGTSLTIQCQVDSQVTMMFWYRQQPGQSLTLIATANQGSEATYESGFVIDKFPISRPNLTFSTLTVSNMSPEDSSIYLCSCTRGGAQGRETQYFGPGTRLLVL.

The rearrangement links TRBV4-1 to TRBJ1-3, with D possibly matching TRBD1 (5 bases). The CDR3 runs 16 residues. Trimming took off 5 bases at V and 0 bases at J, with 14 bases between the two ends. Germline-derived CDR1 and CDR2 are MGHRA and YSYEKL. CDR3 DNA sequence: TGCGCCAGCAGCTTACTTGGGGGGATCTCTGGAAACACCATATATTTT. The encoded protein is CASSLLGGISGNTIYF.

This chain links TRBV19 with TRBJ2-1, with a tentative D call TRBD1 (7 bases). Trimming took off 9 bases at V and 5 bases at J, with 20 bases between the two ends. This CDR3 region has 15 residues. Germline V gives CDR1 LNHDA, CDR2 SQIVND (reference sequence). CDR3: CASVDGGGDHNEQFF. For the CDR3, the DNA is TGTGCCAGCGTCGATGGAGGGGGCGACCACAATGAGCAGTTCTTC. Full variable domain (rest looked up from reference TRBV19 and TRBJ2-1): DGGITQSPKYLFRKEGQNVTLSCEQNLNHDAMYWYRQDPGQGLRLIYYSQIVNDFQKGDIAEGYSVSREKKESFPLTVTSAQKNPTAFYLCASVDGGGDHNEQFFGPGTRLTVL.

The V call is TRBV6-5, the J call TRBJ1-2; 7 bases agree with TRBD1. Germline lookup yields CDR1 MNHEY and CDR2 SVGAGI. The CDR3 length is 13 residues. V lost 6 bases to trimming and J lost 5 bases; unmatched junction nucleotides: 6. The CDR3 is CASRKDRVYGYTF. The CDR3 nucleotides are TGTGCCAGCAGGAAAGACAGGGTTTATGGCTACACCTTC.

A single count supports this clone. This rearrangement joins TRBV15 to TRBJ2-1, with D possibly TRBD2 on 5 matching bases. The CDR3 is made up of 15 amino acids. Trimming pared 0 bases from V and 3 bases from J, leaving 9 bases between. Germline-derived CDR1 and CDR2 are LNHNV and YYDKDF (reference sequence). The CDR3 bases are TGTGCCACCAGCAGAGATCCGGGGAACTACAATGAGCAGTTCTTC. As protein: CATSRDPGNYNEQFF.

This chain links TRBV5-4 with TRBJ1-2; D might be TRBD1 (5 bases). The CDR3 is made up of 15 amino acids. From germline, CDR1 is SGHNT and CDR2 YYREEE (reference sequence). Trimming cost V 4 bases and J 8 bases, with 21 bases left between them. CDR3 residues: CASSTGGETRGGYTF. The CDR3 coding sequence is TGTGCCAGCAGCACCGGTGGAGAGACTCGGGGGGGCTACACCTTC.

The chain links TRBV9 to TRBJ1-1; weak D call: TRBD1 (6 bases). Germline V gene data show CDR1 as SGDLS and CDR2 as YYNGEE. Deletions cut 4 bases from V and 3 bases from J, with 13 bases between. This CDR3 spans 14 amino acids. The CDR3 loop is CASSKGVDYTEAFF. The CDR3 DNA reads as TGTGCCAGCAGCAAGGGGGTGGATTACACTGAAGCTTTCTTT.

The chain combines TRBV18 with TRBJ2-5, with D maybe TRBD2 (7 bases). Germline loops: CDR1 KGHSH, CDR2 LQKENI. V dropped 5 bases and J dropped 5 bases, with 12 bases sitting between them. This CDR3 spans 13 amino acids. CDR3 amino acids: CASSSGGRETQYF. DNA of the CDR3: TGTGCCAGCTCATCGGGGGGCCGGGAGACCCAGTACTTC.

V gene TRBV5-1 combines with J gene TRBJ1-4; TRBD1 is a possible D gene (6 bases). This CDR3 spans 14 amino acids. The V end lost 4 bases, the J end lost 6 bases, and 13 bases lay between the germline ends. Germline CDR1 and CDR2: SGHRS and YFSETQ. This chain's CDR3 is CASSVRGSDEKLFF. CDR3 in DNA: TGCGCCAGCAGCGTCAGGGGTAGTGATGAAAAACTGTTTTTT.

The chain joins TRBV28 to TRBJ1-4; D ambiguous. The V end was cut by 1 base, the J end by 8 bases, with 14 bases between. There are 15 residues in the CDR3. Germline V gene sequence: CDR1 MDHEN, CDR2 SYDVKM. CDR3 bases: TGTGCCAGCAGTTTATTGGGCAGTCTGGAGGAAAAACTGTTTTTT. Translating it yields CASSLLGSLEEKLFF.

The chain employs TRBV6-6 and TRBJ1-2; 10 bases agree with TRBD1. Trimming took 6 bases from V and 4 from J; bases not matched to a gene: 2. Germline assignment: CDR1 MNHNY and CDR2 SVGAGI (reference sequence). The CDR3 runs 13 residues. The CDR3 here is CASRDRGGYGYTF. CDR3 in DNA: TGTGCCAGCAGGGACAGGGGGGGCTATGGCTACACCTTC.

In its sample, this clone was seen a few times. The chain carries TRBV28 and TRBJ2-4; 9 nucleotides agree with TRBD2. CDR1 is MDHEN, CDR2 SYDVKM, per germline. V lost 4 bases, J lost 8 bases, and 3 bases stayed unmatched. CDR3 length: 13 amino acids. This CDR3 reads CASSYGGGDIQYF. The DNA of the CDR3 is TGTGCCAGCAGTTATGGCGGGGGGGACATTCAGTACTTC.

The genes are TRBV30 and TRBJ2-5, with 8 bases lining up with TRBD2. After removal of 4 bases from V and 7 bases from J, the junction contained 14 bases not matched to a gene. CDR1 and CDR2 (germline): GTSNPN, SVGIG (reference sequence). CDR3 length: 15 residues. The CDR3 sequence: CAWTAPGGVTWTQYF. CDR3 sequence (DNA): TGTGCCTGGACCGCCCCCGGGGGGGTGACCTGGACCCAGTACTTC. Variable domain in full (rest from reference TRBV30 and TRBJ2-5): SQTIHQWPATLVQPVGSPLSLECTVEGTSNPNLYWYRQAAGRGLQLLFYSVGIGQISSEVPQNLSASRPQDRQFILSSKKLLLSDSGFYLCAWTAPGGVTWTQYFGPGTRLLVL.

The V call is TRBV2, the J call TRBJ2-5, with 9 bases identical to TRBD2. Germline V gene lookup returns CDR1 SNHLY and CDR2 FYNNEI. The CDR3 runs 15 residues. Trimming removed 7 bases from V and 1 base from J; junction bases left unmatched: 7. In DNA form, the CDR3 reads TGTGCCAGCACTAGCGGGGTCGGCCGCCAAGAGACCCAGTACTTC. Residues: CASTSGVGRQETQYF. Using reference TRBV2 and TRBJ2-5 for the parts outside the CDR3, the full variable domain is EPEVTQTPSHQVTQMGQEVILRCVPISNHLYFYWYRQILGQKVEFLVSFYNNEISEKSEIFDDQFSVERPDGSNFTLKIRSTKLEDSAMYFCASTSGVGRQETQYFGPGTRLLVL.

This chain joins TRBV25-1 and TRBJ2-2; 11 nucleotides align to TRBD2. Germline V gives CDR1 MGHDK, CDR2 SYGVNS. The CDR3 runs 15 residues. Trimming removed 7 bases from V and 6 bases from J; junction bases left unmatched: 7. The CDR3 nucleotides read TGTGCCAGCATGTCTAGCGGGAGGAGGGCCGGGGAGCTGTTTTTT. This encodes CASMSSGRRAGELFF.

The V call is TRBV15, the J call TRBJ2-5, with 8 bases that match TRBD1. Germline values: CDR1 LNHNV, CDR2 YYDKDF (reference sequence). V dropped 4 bases and J dropped 1; count of bases not matched to a gene: 5. CDR3 size: 15 residues. The CDR3 here is CATSTQGAIQETQYF. Here the CDR3 DNA reads TGTGCCACCAGCACCCAGGGGGCGATCCAAGAGACCCAGTACTTC.

The V gene is TRBV5-1, the J gene TRBJ2-2, with 9 bases aligning to TRBD2. CDR3 size: 18 residues. The germline CDR1 and CDR2 sequences are SGHRS and YFSETQ. V was clipped by 0 bases and J by 3 bases; unmatched bases: 9. In nucleotides, the CDR3 is TGCGCCAGCAGCTTGGAGGGACTAGCTGGTTCGTACACCGGGGAGCTGTTTTTT. It codes for CASSLEGLAGSYTGELFF.

V is TRBV5-1 and J is TRBJ2-1; no definite D call. The ends were cut back, 4 bases at V and 0 bases at J, with 11 bases in the middle. This CDR3 region has 15 residues. Germline V gene data show CDR1 as SGHRS and CDR2 as YFSETQ. The CDR3 DNA reads TGCGCCAGCAGCCCTCAGACGGTCTCCTACAATGAGCAGTTCTTC. This codes for CASSPQTVSYNEQFF.

V is TRBV5-1 and J is TRBJ2-2; D gene unclear. The V end was cut by 7 bases, the J end by 2 bases, with 12 bases between. The V gene's germline CDR1 is SGHRS and CDR2 YFSETQ. This CDR3 spans 14 amino acids. The CDR3: CASSWAGNTGELFF. In DNA, the CDR3 is TGCGCCAGCTCGTGGGCAGGAAACACCGGGGAGCTGTTTTTT.

V usage is TRBV10-3 and J usage is TRBJ2-7, with D hard to call. In germline, CDR1 is ENHRY, CDR2 SYGVKD. The CDR3 length is 15 residues. V was cut by 2 bases and J by 5 bases, with 16 bases left in between. The CDR3 DNA reads TGTGCCATCAGTGAGGGGATTAAAGGTCTCGACGAGCAGTACTTC. It codes for CAISEGIKGLDEQYF.